A selection of T cell receptor beta chains follows, all from one sample in a study of T cell repertoires in cytomegalovirus infection. TCRdb re-called the reads through MiXCR, storing one row per CDR3 protein. Counted here are about 740,000 distinct CDR3 sequences, roughly 36% occurring once; the ten biggest clones make up 2.5% to 3.5%. Sequencing was carried out using PBMCs. These receptors originate from a human donor in good health (CMV status not recorded). Some clones in this sample may be carry-over from other donors' samples. Each CDR3 is given with its conserved first and last residue. D genes are given only for firm matches.

J gene: TRBJ2-7
D gene: NA
V gene: TRBV7-2
CDR3 protein: CASSLATEREQYF

J gene: TRBJ1-2
D gene: NA
V gene: TRBV28
CDR3 protein: CASRTTGKRYGYTF

J gene: TRBJ2-5
D gene: TRBD1
V gene: TRBV6-6
CDR3 protein: CASSYTTGVETQYF

J gene: TRBJ2-5
D gene: NA
V gene: TRBV20-1
CDR3 protein: CSATGPIGDFQETQYF

J gene: TRBJ1-2
D gene: NA
V gene: TRBV6-1
CDR3 protein: CASRGDGNYGYTF

J gene: TRBJ1-1
D gene: NA
V gene: TRBV7-9
CDR3 protein: CASSLVNRRGPNTEAFF

J gene: TRBJ2-7
D gene: NA
V gene: TRBV28
CDR3 protein: CASSSLGFEQYF

J gene: TRBJ2-2
D gene: NA
V gene: TRBV9
CDR3 protein: CASSPGSPGELFF

J gene: TRBJ1-5
D gene: NA
V gene: TRBV7-2
CDR3 protein: CASSLRRGGNQPQHF

J gene: TRBJ1-1
D gene: NA
V gene: TRBV28
CDR3 protein: CASSPYTYTEAFF

J gene: TRBJ2-7
D gene: NA
V gene: TRBV6-2/TRBV6-3
CDR3 protein: CASIAGNHPYEQYF

J gene: TRBJ1-2
D gene: TRBD1
V gene: TRBV11-2
CDR3 protein: CASSPGGSGFFSYGYTF

J gene: TRBJ1-5
D gene: NA
V gene: TRBV12-3/TRBV12-4
CDR3 protein: CASSRSGELNQPQHF

J gene: TRBJ1-2
D gene: NA
V gene: TRBV6-5
CDR3 protein: CASSYLETAAHYGYTF

J gene: TRBJ1-1
D gene: TRBD1
V gene: TRBV20-1
CDR3 protein: CSATPGTGGVGDTEAFF

J gene: TRBJ1-5
D gene: NA
V gene: TRBV6-1
CDR3 protein: CASSRGSDQPQHF

J gene: TRBJ1-4
D gene: NA
V gene: TRBV12-3/TRBV12-4
CDR3 protein: CASSSDQGGEKLFF

J gene: TRBJ1-1
D gene: NA
V gene: TRBV28
CDR3 protein: CASSFPTTNTEAFF

J gene: TRBJ2-1
D gene: TRBD2
V gene: TRBV28
CDR3 protein: CASSLGLAEEQFF

J gene: TRBJ1-6
D gene: NA
V gene: TRBV7-6
CDR3 protein: CARSFLSEHCYNSPLHF

J gene: TRBJ1-4
D gene: NA
V gene: TRBV19
CDR3 protein: CASSTLNEKLFF

J gene: TRBJ1-1
D gene: NA
V gene: TRBV6-5
CDR3 protein: CASSYRQENTEAFF

J gene: TRBJ1-2
D gene: NA
V gene: TRBV11-2
CDR3 protein: CASSRGVYGYTF

J gene: TRBJ1-5
D gene: NA
V gene: TRBV19
CDR3 protein: CANSAHRANQPQHF

J gene: TRBJ1-1
D gene: NA
V gene: TRBV7-8
CDR3 protein: CASSSTLGLGYAFF

J gene: TRBJ2-2
D gene: NA
V gene: TRBV5-1
CDR3 protein: CASSQGYDGELFF

J gene: TRBJ1-4
D gene: NA
V gene: TRBV4-1
CDR3 protein: CASSQEGTPNEKLFF

J gene: TRBJ2-7
D gene: NA
V gene: TRBV28
CDR3 protein: CASTLSSQGSEQYF

J gene: TRBJ2-3
D gene: NA
V gene: TRBV7-2
CDR3 protein: CASSFPRDFITDTQYF

J gene: TRBJ2-2
D gene: TRBD1
V gene: TRBV2
CDR3 protein: CASDRTGRNTGELFF

J gene: TRBJ1-5
D gene: NA
V gene: TRBV12-3/TRBV12-4
CDR3 protein: CASSAFGVGNQPQHF

J gene: TRBJ1-2
D gene: NA
V gene: TRBV12-3/TRBV12-4
CDR3 protein: CASSLWGREGYGYTF

J gene: TRBJ1-2
D gene: NA
V gene: TRBV7-8
CDR3 protein: CASSLQGRANYGYTF

J gene: TRBJ2-1
D gene: NA
V gene: TRBV6-6
CDR3 protein: CASSPPRSNEQFF

J gene: TRBJ1-1
D gene: NA
V gene: TRBV7-2
CDR3 protein: CASSLAGGWNTEAFF

J gene: TRBJ1-4
D gene: NA
V gene: TRBV28
CDR3 protein: CPSSFTSRREKLFF

J gene: TRBJ1-1
D gene: NA
V gene: TRBV29-1
CDR3 protein: CSVGVDTEAFF

J gene: TRBJ1-4
D gene: NA
V gene: TRBV12-3/TRBV12-4
CDR3 protein: CASSPRRPNEKLFF

J gene: TRBJ2-7
D gene: TRBD1
V gene: TRBV5-4
CDR3 protein: CSSSPRGQLSYEQYF

J gene: TRBJ1-5
D gene: NA
V gene: TRBV5-1
CDR3 protein: CASSLDTGNQPQHF

J gene: TRBJ2-1
D gene: NA
V gene: TRBV19
CDR3 protein: CASSPQMGGSYNEQFF

J gene: TRBJ2-5
D gene: TRBD2
V gene: TRBV6-6
CDR3 protein: CASSGLSGRRETQYF

J gene: TRBJ2-7
D gene: NA
V gene: TRBV6-5
CDR3 protein: CASSYLRYEQYF

J gene: TRBJ2-1
D gene: TRBD1
V gene: TRBV14
CDR3 protein: CASSHRGLEQFF

J gene: TRBJ2-5
D gene: NA
V gene: TRBV25-1
CDR3 protein: CASSESPPGGETQYF

J gene: TRBJ1-6
D gene: NA
V gene: TRBV4-1
CDR3 protein: CASSLHAGFPSPLHF

J gene: TRBJ2-3
D gene: NA
V gene: TRBV4-1
CDR3 protein: CASSQGTGPADTQYF

J gene: TRBJ2-7
D gene: TRBD1
V gene: TRBV7-9
CDR3 protein: CASSPKTGGFHEQYF

J gene: TRBJ2-1
D gene: NA
V gene: TRBV7-2
CDR3 protein: CASSLSEAGWNEQFF

J gene: TRBJ2-1
D gene: NA
V gene: TRBV5-6
CDR3 protein: CASSLVLDNEQFF

J gene: TRBJ2-1
D gene: NA
V gene: TRBV7-2
CDR3 protein: CASSPPSKYNEQFF

J gene: TRBJ2-5
D gene: NA
V gene: TRBV7-2
CDR3 protein: CASSPQAEGTQYF

J gene: TRBJ1-1
D gene: NA
V gene: TRBV12-3/TRBV12-4
CDR3 protein: CARSLGTSRGMNTDAFF

J gene: TRBJ2-3
D gene: NA
V gene: TRBV7-8
CDR3 protein: CASSLSALADTQYF

J gene: TRBJ1-1
D gene: NA
V gene: TRBV4-1
CDR3 protein: CASSQVLRRTEAFF

J gene: TRBJ1-2
D gene: NA
V gene: TRBV4-1
CDR3 protein: CASSQEAGYIPYGSTF

J gene: TRBJ1-2
D gene: TRBD1
V gene: TRBV7-2
CDR3 protein: CASSFDRGNGYTF